Listed below are T cell receptor beta chains from one sample, sequenced in a study of CD8 T cells in ankylosing spondylitis. TCRdb called the 5' RACE reads again in MiXCR, with one record for every CDR3 protein. This sample has 200,000 to 300,000 distinct CDR3 sequences; over 9.5% occur once, and the top ten carry around 3%. Sequencing was done on a sample of blood, either unsorted or a sorted T cell fraction (not recorded which). The origin of the receptors is a male donor with ankylosing spondylitis or in good health (not recorded which). The CDR3 runs from the conserved cysteine through the conserved F or W. Fields, in order: D gene, V gene, CDR3 protein. D genes are given only for firm matches.

. TRBV6-1 CASSKGLYRDLYEQYF
TRBD2 TRBV29-1 CSVEGSSGSTYNEQFF
TRBD2 TRBV7-2 CASSTGTSGGPTDTQYF
TRBD1 TRBV5-1 CASSSLSGGMKETQYF
. TRBV7-2 CASSPADTSYNEQFF
TRBD2 TRBV20-1 CSARGLAGSYEQYF
. TRBV7-9 CASSLASGPTQWQFF
TRBD2 TRBV11-2 CASSLFEPRGGATDTQYF
. TRBV10-3 CAISLGRGGGTEAFF
. TRBV7-2 CASSLERQAEQYF
. TRBV2 CASSERQVGKNIQYF